The subject of this entry is one TCR beta chain. Its antigen is currently unknown. Then a second PCR, running about 7 to 11 cycles, was carried out with a sample-barcoded 5' primer and a J-beta primer mix. Each CDR3 protein gets one entry after TCRdb re-called the 5' RACE reads with MiXCR. This sample has roughly 2 million distinct CDR3 sequences, with around 48% found just once. These data come from a study of blood T cells in healthy people across ages. Germline loops: CDR1 DFQATT, CDR2 SNEGSKA (reference sequence). The V and J ends lost 2 bases and 4 bases, in that order; junction bases with no gene match: 4. CDR3 length equals 14 residues. The study, taken as a whole, reports: Long-lived donors had more naive CD4+ cells and higher diversity than aged donors. Getting older went along with TCR beta diversity per million T cells dropping roughly linearly.

The source of this sequence is a middle-aged woman in good health. The sequenced material came from blood. The chain combines TRBV20-1 with TRBJ2-5; 10 nucleotides match TRBD2. The CDR3, as DNA: TGCAGTGCTAGATACGTAGCGGGGGGAGAGACCCAGTACTTC. As protein: CSARYVAGGETQYF.